This TCR beta chain is from a study of T cell responses to AZD1222 COVID-19 vaccine. Produced via immunoSEQ multiplex PCR; TCRdb's table is partial and in-frame only. The table has more than 50,000 clones, approximately 90% seen once. Sequencing used peripheral blood, obtained on day 0 of AZD1222 vaccination. This TCR came from an adult in good health.

This CDR3 is CASSQDSSGLSYEQYF. CDR3 DNA sequence: TGTGCCAGCAGCCAAGATTCTAGCGGGCTTTCCTACGAGCAGTACTTC. The gene calls are TRBV3-1 (or the pseudogene TRBV3-2) and TRBJ2-7; 8 nucleotides match TRBD2. The trim removed 0 bases at V and 1 base at J, leaving 5 bases unmatched. Germline V gene data show CDR1 as LGHDT and CDR2 as YNNKEL (reference sequence). The CDR3 runs to 16 residues.